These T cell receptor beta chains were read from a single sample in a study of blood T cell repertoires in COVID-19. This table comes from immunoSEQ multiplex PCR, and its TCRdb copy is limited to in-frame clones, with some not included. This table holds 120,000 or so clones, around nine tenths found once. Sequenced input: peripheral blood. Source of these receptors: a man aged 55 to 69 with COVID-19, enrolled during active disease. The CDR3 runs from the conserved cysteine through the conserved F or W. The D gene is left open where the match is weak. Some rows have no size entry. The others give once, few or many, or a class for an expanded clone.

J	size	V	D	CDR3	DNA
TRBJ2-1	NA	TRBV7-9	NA	CASSLRGAGNEQFF	TGTGCCAGCAGCTTAAGAGGGGCGGGAAATGAGCAGTTCTTC
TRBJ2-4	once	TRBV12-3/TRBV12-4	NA	CASSPSQNIQYF	TGTGCCAGCAGCCCCAGTCAAAACATTCAGTACTTC
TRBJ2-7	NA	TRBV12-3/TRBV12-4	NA	CASSLDGVEQYF	TGTGCCAGCAGTTTAGACGGTGTAGAGCAGTACTTC
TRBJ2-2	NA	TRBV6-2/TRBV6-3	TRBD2	CASSYYLAGEWAGELFF	TGTGCCAGCAGTTACTACCTAGCGGGAGAATGGGCCGGGGAGCTGTTTTTT
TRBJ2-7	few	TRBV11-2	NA	CASSPALSSYEQYF	TGTGCCAGCAGCCCCGCCCTGAGCTCCTACGAGCAGTACTTC
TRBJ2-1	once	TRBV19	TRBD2	CATRTSGGSLNEQFF	TGTGCCACCAGGACTAGCGGTGGGTCCCTCAATGAGCAGTTCTTC
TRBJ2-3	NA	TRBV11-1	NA	CASSLDYRTDTQYF	TGTGCCAGCAGCTTAGACTACCGCACAGATACGCAGTATTTT
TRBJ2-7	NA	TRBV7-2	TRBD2	CASSLSKRDPSYEQYF	TGTGCCAGCAGCTTATCCAAGCGGGACCCCTCCTACGAGCAGTACTTC
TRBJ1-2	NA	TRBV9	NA	CASSVDLEGSNYGYTF	TGTGCCAGCAGCGTAGATCTGGAGGGAAGTAACTATGGCTACACCTTC
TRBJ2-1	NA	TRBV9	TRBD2	CASSVTRLAGLNKGDEQFF	TGTGCCAGCAGCGTGACGAGACTAGCGGGCCTTAATAAGGGGGATGAGCAGTTCTTC
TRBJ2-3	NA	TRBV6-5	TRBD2	CASGRLAGVADTQYF	TGTGCCAGCGGCAGACTAGCGGGAGTGGCAGATACGCAGTATTTT
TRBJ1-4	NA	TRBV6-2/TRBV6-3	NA	CASSPLKAATNEKLFF	TGTGCCAGCAGCCCCCTTAAGGCGGCAACTAATGAAAAACTGTTTTTT
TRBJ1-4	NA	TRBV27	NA	CASSLAGMEEKLFF	TGTGCCAGCAGTTTGGCGGGAATGGAAGAAAAACTGTTTTTT
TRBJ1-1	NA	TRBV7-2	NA	CASSLAGVNTEAFF	TGTGCCAGCAGCTTAGCCGGTGTGAACACTGAAGCTTTCTTT
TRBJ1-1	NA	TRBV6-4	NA	CASTKDSTMNTEAFF	TGTGCCAGCACTAAGGACAGCACAATGAACACTGAAGCTTTCTTT
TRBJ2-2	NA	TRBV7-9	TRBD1	CASSSQGARTGELFF	TGTGCCAGCAGCTCACAGGGGGCTAGGACCGGGGAGCTGTTTTTT
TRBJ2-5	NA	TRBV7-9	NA	CASSWGVETQYF	TGTGCCAGCAGCTGGGGGGTGGAGACCCAGTACTTC
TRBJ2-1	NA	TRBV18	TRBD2	CASSPPELAGVRQFF	TGTGCCAGCTCACCACCGGAGCTAGCGGGAGTTAGGCAGTTCTTC
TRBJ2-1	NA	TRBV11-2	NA	CASRTFLSPVHEQFF	TGTGCCAGCAGAACCTTCTTGAGCCCTGTCCATGAGCAGTTCTTC
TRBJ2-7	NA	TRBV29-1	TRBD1	CSVDTGGYEQYF	TGCAGCGTTGATACAGGGGGCTACGAGCAGTACTTC
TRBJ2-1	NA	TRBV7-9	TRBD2	CASSPRGGAYNEQFF	TGTGCCAGCAGCCCTCGGGGGGGTGCCTACAATGAGCAGTTCTTC
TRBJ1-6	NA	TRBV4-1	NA	CASSQAAGASGSPLHF	TGCGCCAGCAGCCAAGCGGCAGGGGCTAGTGGATCACCCCTCCACTTT
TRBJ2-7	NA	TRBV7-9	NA	CASSFSGYEQYF	TGTGCCAGCAGCTTTTCAGGCTACGAGCAGTACTTC
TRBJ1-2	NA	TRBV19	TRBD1	CATRTGDYGYTF	TGTGCCACCCGGACAGGGGACTATGGCTACACCTTC
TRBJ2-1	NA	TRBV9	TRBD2	CASSVQGTSGIGEQFF	TGTGCCAGCAGCGTACAAGGGACTAGCGGGATAGGTGAGCAGTTCTTC
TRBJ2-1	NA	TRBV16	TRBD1	CASSQLRGRNEQFF	TGTGCCAGCAGCCAGCTCAGGGGGCGGAATGAGCAGTTCTTC
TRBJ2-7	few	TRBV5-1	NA	CASSSTGAEQYF	TGCGCCAGCAGCTCGACAGGAGCCGAGCAGTACTTC
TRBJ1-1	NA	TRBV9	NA	CASSPTGTPNTEAFF	TGTGCCAGCAGCCCCACCGGGACACCTAACACTGAAGCTTTCTTT
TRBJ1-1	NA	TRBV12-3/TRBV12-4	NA	CASSPTTNTEAFF	TGTGCCAGCAGTCCGACGACTAACACTGAAGCTTTCTTT
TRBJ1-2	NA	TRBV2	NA	CASSEIGGYTF	TGTGCCAGCAGTGAAATCGGGGGCTACACCTTC
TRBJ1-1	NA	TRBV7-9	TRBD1	CASSSQGAVNTEAFF	TGTGCCAGCAGCTCCCAGGGGGCGGTGAACACTGAAGCTTTCTTT
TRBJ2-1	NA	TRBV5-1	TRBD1	CASSAGQGELSEQFF	TGCGCCAGCAGCGCTGGACAGGGGGAACTTAGTGAGCAGTTCTTC
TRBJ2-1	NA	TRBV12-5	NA	CASGLTAGEDEQFF	TGTGCTAGTGGTTTGACCGCAGGGGAAGATGAGCAGTTCTTC
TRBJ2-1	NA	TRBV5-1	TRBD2	CASSYGTSGYNEQFF	TGCGCCAGCAGCTACGGGACTAGCGGCTACAATGAGCAGTTCTTC
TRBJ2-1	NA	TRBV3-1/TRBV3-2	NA	CASSDRDSCRNEQFF	TGTGCCAGCAGCGACCGGGACTCCTGCCGCAATGAGCAGTTCTTC
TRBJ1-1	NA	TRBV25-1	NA	CASSHDYTEAFF	TGTGCCAGCAGCCACGACTACACTGAAGCTTTCTTT
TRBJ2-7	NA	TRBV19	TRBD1	CASSSTGTGTGEQYF	TGTGCCAGTAGTTCTACCGGGACAGGGACGGGCGAGCAGTACTTC
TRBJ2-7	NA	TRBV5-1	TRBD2	CASSPRWTSGITEQYF	TGCGCCAGCAGCCCCCGGTGGACTAGCGGGATAACCGAGCAGTACTTC
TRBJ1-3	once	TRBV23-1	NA	CASSQSHPGYSNTIYF	TGCGCCAGCAGTCAATCCCACCCAGGGTATTCAAACACCATATATTTT
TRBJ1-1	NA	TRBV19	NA	CATSYGGENTEAFF	TGTGCCACCTCATACGGGGGGGAGAACACTGAAGCTTTCTTT
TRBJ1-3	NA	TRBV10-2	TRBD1	CASSGLGTGGNTIYF	TGCGCCAGCAGTGGACTCGGGACAGGAGGAAACACCATATATTTT
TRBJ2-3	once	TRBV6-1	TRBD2	CASSQGLAGVTDTQYF	TGTGCCAGCAGTCAAGGACTAGCGGGAGTTACAGATACGCAGTATTTT
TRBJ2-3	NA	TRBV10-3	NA	CAISESGLTDTQYF	TGTGCCATCAGTGAGTCGGGACTCACAGATACGCAGTATTTT
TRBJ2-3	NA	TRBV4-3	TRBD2	CASSQDQASGPSTDTQYF	TGCGCCAGCAGCCAAGATCAGGCTAGCGGGCCTAGCACAGATACGCAGTATTTT